The sequence of this TCR beta chain was determined in a study of blood T cell repertoires in COVID-19. There are 16 residues in the CDR3. Unmatched junction bases numbered 3, after V lost 0 bases and J lost 2 bases. Per the germline V gene, CDR1 is SGDLS and CDR2 is YYNGEE. This clone was recorded only once. Authors' data handling: Quantification of nucleated cells was approximated via reference gene primer amplification. Profiling relied on immunoSEQ multiplex PCR, and the TCRdb table lists in-frame clones only, not all of them. V, J and clone size are taken as reported in that table, and D and trimming were inferred from the DNA itself. Of over 250,000 clones listed, around 91% were seen once; the top ten hold around 13%.

The sequencing sample was made of peripheral blood. This chain uses TRBV9 with TRBJ2-3; 10 bases are a match to TRBD2. The receptor's source is a woman in her fifties or sixties with acute or convalescent COVID-19. Here the CDR3 reads CASSVGTSGITDTQYF. In DNA, the CDR3 is TGTGCCAGCAGCGTAGGAACTAGCGGGATCACAGATACGCAGTATTTT.